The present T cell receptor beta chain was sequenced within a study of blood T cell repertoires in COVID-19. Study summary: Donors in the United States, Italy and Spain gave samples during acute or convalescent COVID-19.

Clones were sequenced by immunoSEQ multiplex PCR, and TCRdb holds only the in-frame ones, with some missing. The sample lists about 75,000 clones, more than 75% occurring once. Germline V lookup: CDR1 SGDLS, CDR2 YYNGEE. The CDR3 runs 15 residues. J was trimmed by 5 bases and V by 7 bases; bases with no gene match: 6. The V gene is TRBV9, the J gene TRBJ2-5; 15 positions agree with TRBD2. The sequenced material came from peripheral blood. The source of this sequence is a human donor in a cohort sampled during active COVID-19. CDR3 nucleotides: TGTGCCAGCGGCAGGACTAGCGGGAGGGGTGAGACCCAGTACTTC. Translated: CASGRTSGRGETQYF.